One sample yielded the 3 T cell receptor beta chains listed below, sequenced in a study of blood T cell repertoires in COVID-19. Clones were read by immunoSEQ multiplex PCR, and TCRdb kept only the in-frame ones, dropping some. The profile covers 100,000 or so clones, with roughly 85% appearing a single time and more than 1.5% taken by the ten largest. Sample: peripheral blood. The receptors derive from a woman in her 70s with active or convalescent COVID-19.

V gene TRBV4-3 combines with J gene TRBJ2-2, with 7 bases fitting TRBD2. The germline gives CDR1 LGHNA, CDR2 YSLEER. This CDR3 contains 15 residues. V was pared by 0 bases and J by 6 bases, with 4 bases of the junction left unmatched. The CDR3 bases are TGCGCCAGCAGCCAAGATAGGCGGGGGTCCGGGGAGCTGTTTTTT. This translates into CASSQDRRGSGELFF.

The chain is built from TRBV11-2 and TRBJ2-2; TRBD2 might be the D (5 bases). The V and J ends lost 5 bases and 2 bases respectively, with 9 bases between them. The germline V gene encodes CDR1 SGHAT and CDR2 FQNNGV. The CDR3 covers 14 residues. CDR3 nucleotides: TGTGCCAGCAGCCGAGGGAGAAACACCGGGGAGCTGTTTTTT. Translation gives CASSRGRNTGELFF.

This clone was picked up one time. The chain has TRBV5-4 and TRBJ1-1; D perhaps matches TRBD1 (6 bases). This CDR3 contains 14 residues. CDR1 and CDR2 (germline): SGHNT, YYREEE (reference sequence). The V end lost 4 bases, the J end lost 3 bases, and 13 bases lay between the germline ends. CDR3 sequence: CASSRLQGDTEAFF. The CDR3, as DNA: TGTGCCAGCAGCCGCCTACAGGGAGACACTGAAGCTTTCTTT.